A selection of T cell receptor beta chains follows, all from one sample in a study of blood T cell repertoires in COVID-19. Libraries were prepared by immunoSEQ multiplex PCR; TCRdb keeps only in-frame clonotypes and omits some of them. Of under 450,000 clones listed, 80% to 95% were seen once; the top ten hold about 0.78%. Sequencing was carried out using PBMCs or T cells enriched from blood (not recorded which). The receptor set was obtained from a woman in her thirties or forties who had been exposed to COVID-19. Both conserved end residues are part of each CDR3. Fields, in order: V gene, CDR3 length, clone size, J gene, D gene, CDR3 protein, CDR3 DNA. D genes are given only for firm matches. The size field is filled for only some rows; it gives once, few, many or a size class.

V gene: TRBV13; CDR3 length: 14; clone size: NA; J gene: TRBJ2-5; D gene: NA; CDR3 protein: CASSLFSGQETQYF; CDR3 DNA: TGTGCCAGCAGCTTATTTTCAGGGCAAGAGACCCAGTACTTC
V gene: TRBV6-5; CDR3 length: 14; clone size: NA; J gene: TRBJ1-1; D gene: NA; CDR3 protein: CASSYLPEGTEAFF; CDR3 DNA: TGTGCCAGCAGTTACTTACCCGAGGGCACTGAAGCTTTCTTT
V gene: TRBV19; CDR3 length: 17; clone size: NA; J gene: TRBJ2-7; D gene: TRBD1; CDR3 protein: CASSINIRDSFSYEQYF; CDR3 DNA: TGTGCCAGTAGTATAAATATCCGGGACAGCTTCTCCTACGAGCAGTACTTC
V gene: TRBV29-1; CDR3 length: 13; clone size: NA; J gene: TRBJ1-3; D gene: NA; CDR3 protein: CSGGKDSGNTIYF; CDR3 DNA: TGCAGCGGAGGAAAGGACTCTGGAAACACCATATATTTT
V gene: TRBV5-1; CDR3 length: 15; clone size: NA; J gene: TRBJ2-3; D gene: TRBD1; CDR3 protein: CASRPRQGGTDTQYF; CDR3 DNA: TGCGCCAGCAGACCAAGACAGGGAGGCACAGATACGCAGTATTTT
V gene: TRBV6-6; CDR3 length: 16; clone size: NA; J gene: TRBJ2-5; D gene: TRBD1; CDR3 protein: CASSARQGGDQETQYF; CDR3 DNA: TGTGCCAGCAGTGCAAGACAGGGGGGGGACCAAGAGACCCAGTACTTC
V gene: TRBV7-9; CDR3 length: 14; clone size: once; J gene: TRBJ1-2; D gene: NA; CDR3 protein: CASSFHDRNYGYTF; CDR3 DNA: TGTGCCAGCAGCTTCCACGACAGGAACTATGGCTACACCTTC
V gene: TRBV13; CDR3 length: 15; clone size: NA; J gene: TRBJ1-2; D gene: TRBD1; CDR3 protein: CASRLRTGAKSGYTF; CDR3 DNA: TGTGCCAGCAGGCTTAGGACAGGGGCTAAATCGGGCTACACCTTC
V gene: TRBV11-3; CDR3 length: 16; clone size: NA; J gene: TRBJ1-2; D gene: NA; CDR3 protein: CASSPISRVSDYGYTF; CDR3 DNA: TGTGCCAGCAGCCCTATATCCAGGGTTTCAGACTATGGCTACACCTTC
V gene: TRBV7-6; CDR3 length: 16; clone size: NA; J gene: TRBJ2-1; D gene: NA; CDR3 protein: CASSLAPVGGYNEQFF; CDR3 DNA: TGTGCCAGCAGCTTAGCGCCGGTGGGAGGCTACAATGAGCAGTTCTTC
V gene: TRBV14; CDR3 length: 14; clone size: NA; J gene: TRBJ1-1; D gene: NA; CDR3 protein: CASSLGGLPLEAFF; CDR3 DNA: TGTGCCAGCAGCCTTGGCGGGCTGCCCCTAGAAGCTTTCTTT
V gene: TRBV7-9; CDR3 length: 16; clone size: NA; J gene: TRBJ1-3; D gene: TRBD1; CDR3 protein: CASSYGQARSGNTIYF; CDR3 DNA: TGTGCCAGCAGCTATGGACAGGCCCGCTCTGGAAACACCATATATTTT
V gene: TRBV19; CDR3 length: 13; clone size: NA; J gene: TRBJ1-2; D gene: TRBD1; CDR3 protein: CASSKGQSYGYTF; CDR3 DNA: TGTGCCAGTAGTAAGGGACAGAGTTATGGCTACACCTTC
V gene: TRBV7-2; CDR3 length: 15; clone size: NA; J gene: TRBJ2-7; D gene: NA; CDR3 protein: CASSPMPGGLYEQYF; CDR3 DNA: TGTGCCAGCAGCCCCATGCCCGGGGGGCTGTACGAGCAGTACTTC
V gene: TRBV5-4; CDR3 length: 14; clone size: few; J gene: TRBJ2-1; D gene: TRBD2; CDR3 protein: CASSLPSGDLEQFF; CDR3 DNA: TGTGCCAGCAGCTTGCCTAGCGGAGATCTTGAGCAGTTCTTC
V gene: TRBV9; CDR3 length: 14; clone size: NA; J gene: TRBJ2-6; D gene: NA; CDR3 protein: CASSTRDGANVLTF; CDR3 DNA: TGTGCCAGCAGCACCAGGGATGGGGCCAACGTCCTGACTTTC
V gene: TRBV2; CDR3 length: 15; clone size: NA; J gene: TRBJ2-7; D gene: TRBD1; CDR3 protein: CASSEYRGVYYEQYF; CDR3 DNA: TGTGCCAGCAGTGAATACAGGGGCGTATACTACGAGCAGTACTTC
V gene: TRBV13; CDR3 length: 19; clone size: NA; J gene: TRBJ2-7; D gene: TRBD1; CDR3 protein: CASSLRAQVGTGGRYEQYF; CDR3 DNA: TGTGCCAGCAGCTTAAGGGCCCAAGTTGGGACAGGGGGCCGATACGAGCAGTACTTC
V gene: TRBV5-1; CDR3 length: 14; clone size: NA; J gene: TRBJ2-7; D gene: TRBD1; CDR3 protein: CASSWGQGGYEQYF; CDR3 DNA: TGCGCCAGCAGCTGGGGACAGGGGGGCTACGAGCAGTACTTC
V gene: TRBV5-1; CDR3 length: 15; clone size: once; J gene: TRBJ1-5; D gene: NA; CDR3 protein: CASSLQGVSDQPQHF; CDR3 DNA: TGCGCCAGCAGCTTACAGGGTGTTTCTGACCAGCCCCAGCATTTT
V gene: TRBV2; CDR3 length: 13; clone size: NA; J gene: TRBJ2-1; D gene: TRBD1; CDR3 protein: CASIPTGADEQFF; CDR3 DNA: TGTGCCAGCATCCCGACAGGGGCGGATGAGCAGTTCTTC
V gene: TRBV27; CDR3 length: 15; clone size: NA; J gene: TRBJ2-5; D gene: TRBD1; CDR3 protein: CASRSFRDSQETQYF; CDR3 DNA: TGTGCCAGCAGATCATTCCGGGACAGCCAAGAGACCCAGTACTTC
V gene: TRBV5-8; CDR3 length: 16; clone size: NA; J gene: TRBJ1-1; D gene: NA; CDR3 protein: CASSRGEGVRYTEAFF; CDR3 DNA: TGTGCCAGCAGTCGTGGGGAGGGAGTTCGTTACACTGAAGCTTTCTTT
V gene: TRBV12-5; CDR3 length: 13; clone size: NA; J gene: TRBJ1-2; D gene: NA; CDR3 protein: CASGSGSPHGYTF; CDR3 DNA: TGTGCTAGTGGTTCCGGGTCCCCTCATGGCTACACCTTC
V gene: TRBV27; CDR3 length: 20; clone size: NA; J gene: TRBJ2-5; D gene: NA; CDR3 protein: CASSFVSGAGGRLRGETQYF; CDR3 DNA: TGTGCCAGCAGTTTCGTTTCGGGAGCCGGGGGGCGTCTCCGGGGGGAGACCCAGTACTTC
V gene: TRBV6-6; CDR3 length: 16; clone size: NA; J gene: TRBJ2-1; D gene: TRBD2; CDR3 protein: CASSPGLADLWDEQFF; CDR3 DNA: TGTGCCAGCAGCCCGGGACTAGCGGACCTTTGGGATGAGCAGTTCTTC
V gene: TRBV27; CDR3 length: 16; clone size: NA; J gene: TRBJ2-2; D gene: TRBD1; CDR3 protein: CASRGQGLTNTGELFF; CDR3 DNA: TGTGCCAGCAGGGGACAGGGGTTAACGAACACCGGGGAGCTGTTTTTT
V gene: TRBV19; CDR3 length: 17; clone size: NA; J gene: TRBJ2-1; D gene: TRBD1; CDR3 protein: CASSIEGTGGMYNEQFF; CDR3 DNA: TGTGCCAGTAGTATAGAGGGGACAGGGGGTATGTACAATGAGCAGTTCTTC
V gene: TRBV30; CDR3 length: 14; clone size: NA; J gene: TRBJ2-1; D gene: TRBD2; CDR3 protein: CAWRSGGSSNEQFF; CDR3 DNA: TGTGCCTGGAGGAGCGGCGGGAGCAGTAATGAGCAGTTCTTC
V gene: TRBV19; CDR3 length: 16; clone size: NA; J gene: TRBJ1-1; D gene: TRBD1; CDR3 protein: CASSPGQLTMNTEAFF; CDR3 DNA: TGTGCCAGTAGCCCGGGACAGCTGACTATGAACACTGAAGCTTTCTTT
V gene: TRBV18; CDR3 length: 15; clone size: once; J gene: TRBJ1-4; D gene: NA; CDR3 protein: CASSPLTGVNEKLFF; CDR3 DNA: TGTGCCAGCTCACCACTCACGGGGGTTAATGAAAAACTGTTTTTT
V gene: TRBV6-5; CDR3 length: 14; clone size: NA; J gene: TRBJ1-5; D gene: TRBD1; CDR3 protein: CASKQGASNQPQHF; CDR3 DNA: TGTGCCAGCAAACAGGGGGCTAGCAATCAGCCCCAGCATTTT